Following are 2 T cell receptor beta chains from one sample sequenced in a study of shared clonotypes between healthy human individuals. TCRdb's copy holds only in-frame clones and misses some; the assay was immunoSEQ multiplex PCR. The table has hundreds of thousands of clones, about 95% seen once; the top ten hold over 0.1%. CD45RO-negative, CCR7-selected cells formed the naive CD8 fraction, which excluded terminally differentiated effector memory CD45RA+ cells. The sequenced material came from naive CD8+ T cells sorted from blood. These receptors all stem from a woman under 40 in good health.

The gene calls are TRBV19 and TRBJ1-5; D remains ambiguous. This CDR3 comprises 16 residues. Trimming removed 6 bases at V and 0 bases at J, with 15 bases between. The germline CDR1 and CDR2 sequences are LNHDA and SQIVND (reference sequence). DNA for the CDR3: TGTGCCAGTAGGCCGTACGTATCCTATAGCAATCAGCCCCAGCATTTT. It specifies CASRPYVSYSNQPQHF.

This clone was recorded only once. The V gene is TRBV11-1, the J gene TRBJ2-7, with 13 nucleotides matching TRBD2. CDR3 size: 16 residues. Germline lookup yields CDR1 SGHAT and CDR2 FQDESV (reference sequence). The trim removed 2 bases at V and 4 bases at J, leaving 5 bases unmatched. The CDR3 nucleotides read TGTGCCAGCAGCTTAAATGGGACTAGCGGGGTATACGAGCAGTACTTC. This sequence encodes CASSLNGTSGVYEQYF.